This entry lists 17 T cell receptor beta chains sequenced from one sample in a study of blood T cell repertoires in COVID-19. Sequencing was performed with immunoSEQ multiplex PCR; in TCRdb, only in-frame clones are kept and a portion is missing. The repertoire holds 250,000 to 350,000 clones, with about four fifths as singletons. The specimen sequenced was peripheral blood. The source of these receptors is a human donor with COVID-19, enrolled during active disease. The donor label of this sample is uncertain.

Notes on this clone: Other DNA variants within this sample encode the same CDR3. The rearrangement links TRBV5-1 to TRBJ1-5; 10 nucleotides agree with TRBD1. CDR1 and CDR2 from the germline V gene are SGHRS and YFSETQ. This CDR3 contains 14 residues. Trimming took 2 bases from V and 5 from J; bases not matched to a gene: 1. The CDR3 loop reads CASSLGTGDQPQHF. As DNA, the CDR3 is TGCGCCAGCAGCTTAGGGACAGGGGATCAGCCCCAGCATTTT.

The chain joins TRBV29-1 to TRBJ2-1; D is unclear. Germline V gives CDR1 SQVTM, CDR2 ANQGSEA. The CDR3 loop spans 13 amino acids. V dropped 1 base and J dropped 5 bases, with 9 bases sitting between them. CDR3 amino acids: CSVEGSPNNEQFF. Here the CDR3 DNA reads TGCAGCGTTGAAGGCAGTCCCAACAATGAGCAGTTCTTC.

The V and J genes are TRBV29-1 and TRBJ2-5; D perhaps matches TRBD2 (6 bases). V lost 6 bases and J lost 1, with 18 bases in between. CDR1 SQVTM and CDR2 ANQGSEA come from the germline V gene. The CDR3 covers 15 residues. The CDR3 here is CSVAISGASQETQYF. The CDR3, as DNA: TGCAGCGTGGCGATTAGCGGAGCCTCCCAAGAGACCCAGTACTTC.

CDR3 nucleotides: TGTGCCAGCAGTCCCCAAGGGGGCTCTGGGGCCAACGTCCTGACTTTC. Translated: CASSPQGGSGANVLTF. The rearrangement joins TRBV28 to TRBJ2-6; tentative D call: TRBD1 (6 bases). CDR3 length: 16 amino acids. CDR1 MDHEN and CDR2 SYDVKM come from the germline V gene. With 5 bases removed from V and 0 bases from J, the gap between germline ends came to 11 bases.

The chain uses TRBV18 and TRBJ1-3, with TRBD1 identical over 8 bases. With V trimmed by 5 bases and J by 3 bases, 6 bases remained unmatched. The CDR3 consists of 15 residues. Germline V gives CDR1 KGHSH, CDR2 LQKENI. Here the CDR3 reads CASSNTGGVGNTIYF. DNA of the CDR3: TGTGCCAGCTCAAACACAGGGGGAGTTGGAAACACCATATATTTT.

The chain is built from TRBV5-1 and TRBJ1-1; 8 positions agree with TRBD1. The V gene's germline CDR1 is SGHRS and CDR2 YFSETQ. V lost 4 bases and J lost 0; bases outside the gene matches: 5. The CDR3 is 15 residues long. DNA of the CDR3: TGCGCCAGCAGCCCGGGACAGGCGATGAACACTGAAGCTTTCTTT. This gives the protein CASSPGQAMNTEAFF.

The chain has TRBV28 and TRBJ2-7, with 9 bases aligning to TRBD2. This CDR3 spans 16 amino acids. Trimming took 3 bases from V and 0 from J; bases not matched to a gene: 6. Germline V lookup: CDR1 MDHEN, CDR2 SYDVKM. Here the CDR3 reads CASSFPTSGFSYEQYF. The CDR3 bases are TGTGCCAGCAGTTTCCCAACTAGCGGGTTCTCCTACGAGCAGTACTTC.

The chain couples TRBV7-8 to TRBJ1-5; a weak D match, TRBD1 (5 bases). This CDR3 contains 16 residues. Trimming cost V 4 bases and J 5 bases, with 18 bases left between them. CDR1 is SGHVS and CDR2 is FQNEAQ in the germline V gene. The CDR3 bases are TGTGCCAGCAGCTCGCCCCTCCCCGGAGGGGATCAGCCCCAGCATTTT. It is translated as CASSSPLPGGDQPQHF.

V usage is TRBV5-8 and J usage is TRBJ1-5, with D possibly TRBD1 on 6 matching bases. Germline values: CDR1 SGHTS, CDR2 YDEGEE. The V gene lost 0 bases and the J gene lost 2 bases, with 9 bases spanning the gap. The CDR3 consists of 15 residues. CDR3 loop: CASSLDRDRNQPQHF. The CDR3, as DNA: TGTGCCAGCAGCTTGGACAGGGATCGCAATCAGCCCCAGCATTTT.

The J gene is TRBJ2-4, the V gene TRBV6-1; a possible D gene is TRBD1 (5 bases). Deletions cut 1 base from V and 0 bases from J, with 10 bases between. The CDR3 is 16 residues long. Looked up from germline, CDR1 is MNHNS and CDR2 is SASEGT. As DNA, the CDR3 is TGTGCCAGCAGTGAAGTAGGGGAACTAGCCAAAAACATTCAGTACTTC. Protein product: CASSEVGELAKNIQYF.

The chain recombines TRBV9 with TRBJ1-2; perhaps TRBD1 as D (6 bases). The germline V gene has CDR1 SGDLS and CDR2 YYNGEE. The V end was cut by 0 bases, the J end by 8 bases, with 17 bases between. The CDR3 consists of 15 residues. This chain's CDR3 is CASSVAPGVVEGYTF. The DNA of the CDR3 is TGTGCCAGCAGCGTAGCACCAGGGGTAGTCGAGGGCTACACCTTC.

This clone came up a few times. The V call is TRBV18, the J call TRBJ1-2; a possible D gene is TRBD1 (5 bases). This CDR3 has 13 residues. Trimming removed 3 bases from V and 8 bases from J, with 13 bases in between. Germline V CDR1 and CDR2: KGHSH, LQKENI. CDR3: CASSPDGTMGYTF. CDR3 DNA sequence: TGTGCCAGCTCACCGGACGGGACTATGGGCTACACCTTC.

V usage is TRBV5-1 and J usage is TRBJ1-1; perhaps TRBD1 as D (5 bases). The germline CDR1 and CDR2 sequences are SGHRS and YFSETQ. V shed 1 base and J shed 3 bases, with 10 bases lying between them. This CDR3 is built from 14 residues. The chain's CDR3 is CASSLQGSDTEAFF. For the CDR3, the DNA is TGCGCCAGCAGCTTGCAGGGTTCTGACACTGAAGCTTTCTTT.

The chain links TRBV9 to TRBJ1-4, with 7 bases fitting TRBD1. The germline CDR1 and CDR2 sequences are SGDLS and YYNGEE. The J segment lost 7 bases and the V segment lost 5 bases, leaving 5 bases of the junction unmatched. The length of the CDR3 is 13 residues. The CDR3 nucleotides are TGTGCCAGCAGAGGGGGCGGCACTGAAAAACTGTTTTTT. Protein sequence: CASRGGGTEKLFF.

This sequence joins TRBV23-1 and TRBJ2-7; perhaps TRBD2 as D (5 bases). TRBV23-1 is annotated as an ORF whose role is uncertain. The CDR3 is 17 amino acids. Deletions cut 2 bases from V and 1 base from J, with 18 bases between. The CDR3 loop reads CASSQTLKVLASYEQYF. CDR3 nucleotides: TGCGCCAGCAGTCAAACCCTCAAGGTCCTAGCTTCCTACGAGCAGTACTTC.

The chain is built from TRBV5-8 and TRBJ2-4; 7 bases are a match to TRBD1. Germline CDR1 and CDR2: SGHTS and YDEGEE. V gave up 7 bases and J gave up 6 bases; unmatched junction bases: 10. This CDR3 is built from 14 residues. CDR3 DNA sequence: TGTGCCAGCCTACAAACGACAGGGTTAAACATTCAGTACTTC. Amino acids: CASLQTTGLNIQYF.

The chain links TRBV5-1 to TRBJ1-3, with D perhaps TRBD1 (5 bases). The CDR3 totals 16 residues. The germline V gene has CDR1 SGHRS and CDR2 YFSETQ. V gave up 1 base and J gave up 0 bases, with 11 bases separating them. In DNA form, the CDR3 reads TGCGCCAGCAGCTTGACAGGTATCCTCTCTGGAAACACCATATATTTT. Translation gives CASSLTGILSGNTIYF.